This TCR beta chain was identified during a study of shared clonotypes between healthy human individuals. The study, taken as a whole, reports: Around 5% of naive CD4 clonotypes were common to four donors.

Some clones are missing from TCRdb's copy, which holds only in-frame ones; the method was immunoSEQ multiplex PCR. The sample lists some 1 million clones; approximately 72% were seen once. Note on this clone: The antigen is not known. Other DNA sequences in this specimen translate into the identical CDR3.

Trimming pared 0 bases from V and 2 bases from J, leaving 6 bases between. From germline, CDR1 is SNHLY and CDR2 FYNNEI. This CDR3 has 14 residues. This receptor was taken from a man aged 18 to 30 in good health. The sample was memory CD4+ T cells sorted from blood. The sample's subset: CD45RA-negative fraction. The chain uses TRBV2 and TRBJ2-3; D gene uncertain. Written as DNA, the CDR3 is TGTGCCAGCAGTGAAGCAAGAGTCACAGATACGCAGTATTTT. Its translation is CASSEARVTDTQYF.